The 16 T cell receptor beta chains given below trace back to one sample, sequenced in a study of blood T cells in healthy people across ages. For the second PCR, which ran for about 7 to 11 cycles, a sample-barcoded 5' primer and a J-beta primer mix were used. TCRdb analysed the 5' RACE reads with MiXCR anew, one entry per CDR3 protein. The sample shows around 800,000 distinct CDR3 sequences, about a quarter of them seen only once. The same data also contributed to another study, on T cells of mothers and their children.

The sample comprised blood. The receptors originated from a boy aged 5-17 years in good health.

This chain uses TRBV20-1 with TRBJ2-7; D remains unclear. From germline, CDR1 is DFQATT and CDR2 SNEGSKA (reference sequence). The V gene lost 3 bases and the J gene lost 1 base, with 13 bases spanning the gap. The CDR3 consists of 14 residues. The CDR3 coding sequence is TGCAGTGCTAGGCTCCGGGTGAATTCCTACGAGCAGTACTTC. This codes for CSARLRVNSYEQYF.

The rearrangement links TRBV5-6 to TRBJ1-4; 9 positions agree with TRBD1. V was pared by 4 bases and J by 5 bases, with 9 bases of the junction left unmatched. Per the germline V gene, CDR1 is SGHDT and CDR2 is YYEEEE. The CDR3 is 16 residues long. DNA for the CDR3: TGTGCCAGCAGCCCCTTTGGACAGGGGCGGAATGAAAAACTGTTTTTT. Translated: CASSPFGQGRNEKLFF.

The sample holds a few counts of this clonotype. The chain's CDR3 is CASSEDRVNEKLFF. The CDR3 DNA follows: TGTGCCAGCAGCGAGGACAGGGTGAATGAAAAACTGTTTTTT. V gene TRBV5-6 combines with J gene TRBJ1-4, with 8 bases lining up with TRBD1. Germline CDR1 is SGHDT and CDR2 is YYEEEE. The CDR3 length is 14 residues. V shed 4 bases, J shed 5 bases, and the junction held 4 bases outside the gene matches.

The chain recombines TRBV2 with TRBJ2-5, with D possibly matching TRBD2 (5 bases). Deletions cut 1 base from V and 5 bases from J, with 8 bases between. The CDR3 extends over 13 amino acids. The V gene's germline CDR1 is SNHLY and CDR2 FYNNEI. CDR3 sequence reads: CASSEGRGETQYF. CDR3 sequence (DNA): TGTGCCAGCAGTGAAGGGCGAGGGGAGACCCAGTACTTC.

This clonotype was counted only a few times. A read error may account for a junction end that differs from germline. This chain uses TRBV28 with TRBJ2-7; 9 positions agree with TRBD1. The germline V gene has CDR1 MDHEN and CDR2 SYDVKM. The length of the CDR3 is 14 residues. The CDR3 nucleotides are TGTGCCAGCAGCTTATGGGACAGGGTTGCCGAGCAGTACTTC. The encoded protein is CASSLWDRVAEQYF.

The chain joins TRBV3-1 to TRBJ1-1; weak D call: TRBD1 (5 bases). V was clipped by 6 bases and J by 0 bases, with 8 bases between them. The CDR3 sequence is 13 residues long. Germline assignment: CDR1 LGHDT and CDR2 YNNKEL (reference sequence). CDR3: CASRRQLNTEAFF. The DNA of the CDR3 is TGTGCCAGCAGGAGACAGTTGAACACTGAAGCTTTCTTT.

About this clonotype itself: This may come from a read error, since a much larger clone is one base off. The genes are TRBV28 and TRBJ2-1; D remains unclear. In germline, CDR1 is MDHEN, CDR2 SYDVKM. The CDR3 consists of 12 residues. Trimming removed 7 bases at V and 8 bases at J, with 12 bases between. This chain's CDR3 is CASITPWDEQFF. The CDR3, as DNA: TGTGCCAGCATTACCCCCTGGGATGAGCAGTTCTTC.

In this sample, this clonotype turned up a few times. The chain carries TRBV20-1 and TRBJ1-3, with D unresolved. The CDR3 has 14 amino acids. Germline V gives CDR1 DFQATT, CDR2 SNEGSKA (reference sequence). Deletions cut 6 bases from V and 0 bases from J, with 12 bases between. This CDR3 is CSADGPTSGNTIYF. The CDR3 DNA reads TGCAGTGCGGACGGACCGACCTCTGGAAACACCATATATTTT.

This clonotype was recorded at least ten times. This chain connects TRBV28 to TRBJ2-3; 7 bases agree with TRBD1. The trim removed 2 bases at V and 4 bases at J, leaving 0 bases unmatched. The germline CDR1 and CDR2 sequences are MDHEN and SYDVKM. This CDR3 region has 13 residues. The CDR3 sequence: CASSLQGADTQYF. The DNA of the CDR3 is TGTGCCAGCAGTTTACAGGGGGCAGATACGCAGTATTTT.

This clonotype was observed many times. The V gene is TRBV7-2, the J gene TRBJ2-5; no firm D call. Looked up from germline, CDR1 is SGHTA and CDR2 is FQGNSA. The CDR3 extends over 13 amino acids. Trimming left V 4 bases short and J 1 base short, with 7 bases between. The CDR3 protein is CASSSRVQETQYF. The DNA for the CDR3 is TGTGCCAGCAGCTCTCGGGTCCAAGAGACCCAGTACTTC.

This chain uses TRBV5-1 with TRBJ1-4; a possible D gene is TRBD1 (5 bases). The germline V and J ends were trimmed by 0 bases and 8 bases, with 14 bases remaining between them. Germline V CDR1 and CDR2: SGHRS, YFSETQ. CDR3 size: 15 residues. The CDR3 region is CASSLDGGPGEKLFF. In DNA, the CDR3 is TGCGCCAGCAGCTTGGATGGGGGTCCCGGCGAAAAACTGTTTTTT.

This clonotype showed up just a few times. The V gene is TRBV20-1, the J gene TRBJ2-5, with D unresolved. The CDR3 runs to 12 residues. From germline, CDR1 is DFQATT and CDR2 SNEGSKA (reference sequence). The V gene lost 3 bases and the J gene lost 5 bases, with 10 bases spanning the gap. As DNA, the CDR3 is TGCAGTGCTAGGGACCGTGTGGAGACCCAGTACTTC. Amino acid sequence: CSARDRVETQYF.

This clonotype was seen repeatedly, ten times or more. The chain joins TRBV20-1 to TRBJ2-1, with TRBD2 matching over 11 bases. Germline values: CDR1 DFQATT, CDR2 SNEGSKA (reference sequence). Germline trimming cut 0 bases from V and 4 bases from J; bases unmatched to any gene: 5. CDR3 size: 16 residues. The CDR3 region has the DNA TGCAGTGCTAGAGATTTCACTAGCGGGGGATACAATGAGCAGTTCTTC. This translates into CSARDFTSGGYNEQFF.

This clonotype was detected only a few times. The J gene is TRBJ2-5, the V gene TRBV18; TRBD1 agrees at 7 bases. Germline V gene lookup returns CDR1 KGHSH and CDR2 LQKENI. The CDR3 is 13 residues long. V dropped 6 bases and J dropped 5; count of bases not matched to a gene: 6. The CDR3 nucleotides read TGTGCCAGCTCCTGGGACAGCCATGAGACCCAGTACTTC. Protein: CASSWDSHETQYF.

In the case of this clonotype: An end of the junction does not agree with germline; a read error may underlie this. The chain couples TRBV10-3 to TRBJ1-5, with TRBD1 matching over 7 bases. Germline CDR1 reads ENHRY; CDR2 reads SYGVKD. The CDR3 is made up of 16 amino acids. CDR3 region: CAICESLTGRHQPQHF. The DNA for the CDR3 is TGTGCCATCTGTGAGTCTCTGACAGGGCGACATCAGCCCCAGCATTTT.

The chain couples TRBV29-1 to TRBJ2-1; D call uncertain. Germline assignment: CDR1 SQVTM and CDR2 ANQGSEA. V lost 4 bases and J 2 bases, leaving 15 bases between the germline ends. The CDR3 length is 15 residues. The CDR3 region is CSVVQMMEAYNEQFF. The CDR3 DNA reads as TGCAGCGTTGTACAGATGATGGAAGCCTACAATGAGCAGTTCTTC.